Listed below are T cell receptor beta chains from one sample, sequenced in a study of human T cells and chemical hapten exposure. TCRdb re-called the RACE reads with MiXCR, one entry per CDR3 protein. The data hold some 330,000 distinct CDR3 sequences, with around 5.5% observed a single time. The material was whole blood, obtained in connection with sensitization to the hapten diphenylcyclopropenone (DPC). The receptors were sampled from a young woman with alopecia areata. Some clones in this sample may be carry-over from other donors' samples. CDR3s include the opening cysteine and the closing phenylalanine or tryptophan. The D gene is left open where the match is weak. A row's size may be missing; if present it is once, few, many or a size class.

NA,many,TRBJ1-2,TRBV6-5,TGTGCCAGCAGTTACTCGATTTATGCGGATAGCTATGGCTACACCTTC,CASSYSIYADSYGYTF
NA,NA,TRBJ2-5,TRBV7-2,TGTGCCAGCAGCCAAATGGCCAACCAAGAGACCCAGTACTTC,CASSQMANQETQYF
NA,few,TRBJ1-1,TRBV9,TGTGCCAGCAGCGTAGCTGAGGTCGGCCGAGTATTCTTT,CASSVAEVGRVFF
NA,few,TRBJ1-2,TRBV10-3,TGTGCCATCAGGTCCGTTGGGGAAGGTTATGGCTACACCTTC,CAIRSVGEGYGYTF
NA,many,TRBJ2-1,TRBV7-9,TGTGCCAGCAGCTTAGAACAAGATGAGCAGTTCTTC,CASSLEQDEQFF
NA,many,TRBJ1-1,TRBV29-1,TGCAGCGTAGTACCCTTGACCGCGCCAATTGGAAGTACTGAAGCTTTCTTT,CSVVPLTAPIGSTEAFF
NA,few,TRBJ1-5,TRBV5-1,TGCGCCAGCAGCTTAAGTGGTTTGGAGAATCAGCCCCAGCATTTT,CASSLSGLENQPQHF
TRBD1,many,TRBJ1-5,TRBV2,TGTGCCAGCACACGACAGGGGGCGCAGAATCAGCCCCAGCATTTT,CASTRQGAQNQPQHF
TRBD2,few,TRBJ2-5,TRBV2,TGTGCCAGCAGTGGGGGACTAGGTTACCAAGAGACCCAGTACTTC,CASSGGLGYQETQYF
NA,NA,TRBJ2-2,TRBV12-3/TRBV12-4,TGTGCCAGCAGTTTGAACGGGTTTACCGGGGAGCTGTTTTTT,CASSLNGFTGELFF
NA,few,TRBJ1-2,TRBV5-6,TGTGCCAGCAGCTTCCAATGGACGGGGGCGGATGGCTACACCTTC,CASSFQWTGADGYTF
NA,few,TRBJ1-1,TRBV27,TGTGCCAGCAGTCCCAGGACCCCGCAGGGGCGCGGTGTCATCACTGAAGCTTTCTTT,CASSPRTPQGRGVITEAFF
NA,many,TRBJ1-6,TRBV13,TGTGCCAGCAGCCTAGGCAGGGGAAGTTCACCCCTCCACTTT,CASSLGRGSSPLHF
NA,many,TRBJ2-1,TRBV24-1,TGTGCCACCAGTGATTCCGCTATTCAGACAGGTTACAATGAGCAGTTCTTC,CATSDSAIQTGYNEQFF
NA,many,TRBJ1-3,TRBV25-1,TGTGCCAGCGAAACAGAAGGAAACACCATATATTTT,CASETEGNTIYF
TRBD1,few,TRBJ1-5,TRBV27,TGTGCCAGCAGTTTCTCGGCAGGGGGTGGACAGCCCCAGCATTTT,CASSFSAGGGQPQHF
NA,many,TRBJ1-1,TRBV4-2,TGTGCCAGCAGCCAAGATCCAGGTAGGGAGACTGAAGCTTTCTTT,CASSQDPGRETEAFF
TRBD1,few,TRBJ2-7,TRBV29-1,TGCAGCGTCTCCCCCGGGACAGATAAGCAGTACTTC,CSVSPGTDKQYF
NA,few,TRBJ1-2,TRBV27,TGTGCCAGCAGTTTATCCGCTCTTAATGGCTACACCTTC,CASSLSALNGYTF
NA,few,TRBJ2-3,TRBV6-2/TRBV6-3,TGTGCCAGCAGCCGAGTTGGCCCGGGGGGCACAGATACGCAGTATTTT,CASSRVGPGGTDTQYF
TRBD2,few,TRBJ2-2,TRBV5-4,TGTGCCAGCGCGGGCAGCGGGGGCACCGGGGAGCTGTTTTTT,CASAGSGGTGELFF
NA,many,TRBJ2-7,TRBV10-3,TGTGCCATCAGTGTCTCTGGGGGTTACGAGCAGTACTTC,CAISVSGGYEQYF
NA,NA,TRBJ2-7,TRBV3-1,TGTGCCAGCAGCCCCGGTCGAGGGGGCTCCTACGAGCAGTACTTC,CASSPGRGGSYEQYF
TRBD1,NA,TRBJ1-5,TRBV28,TGTGCCAGCAGTAACGACAGGGAGGTCATTCAGCCCCAGCATTTT,CASSNDREVIQPQHF
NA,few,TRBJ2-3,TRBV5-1,TGCGCCAGCAGCCCGGTCGGGGGTACAGATACGCAGTATTTT,CASSPVGGTDTQYF
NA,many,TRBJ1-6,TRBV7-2,TGTGCCAGCAGCCGCGACGGGTCCAATTCACCCCTCCACTTT,CASSRDGSNSPLHF
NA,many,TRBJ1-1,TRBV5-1,TGCGCCAGCAGCTTGGACAGCCTCCCGAACACTGAAGCTTTCTTT,CASSLDSLPNTEAFF
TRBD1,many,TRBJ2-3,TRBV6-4,TGTGCCAGCAGTGACCTTCCGGACAGGGGGTTTGATACGCAGTATTTT,CASSDLPDRGFDTQYF